These 17 T cell receptor beta chains originate from one sample sequenced in a study of blood T cell repertoires in COVID-19. Clones were sequenced by immunoSEQ multiplex PCR, and TCRdb holds only the in-frame ones, with some missing. The top ten clones hold 8.8% of a sample with about 240,000 clones, about 89% of them seen once. The sequenced sample was PBMCs or T cells enriched from blood (not recorded which). The source of these receptors is a man aged 40-50 years who had recovered from COVID-19.

This sequence joins TRBV6-4 and TRBJ1-5; possible D gene TRBD1, 5 bases. This CDR3 is built from 15 residues. The V end lost 3 bases, the J end lost 3 bases, and 12 bases lay between the germline ends. Germline V gives CDR1 MRHNA, CDR2 SNTAGT. CDR3 region: CASSEQVGNNQPQHF. The CDR3 nucleotides are TGTGCCAGCAGTGAACAGGTGGGGAACAATCAGCCCCAGCATTTT.

This clone has just a few counts. This sequence joins TRBV9 and TRBJ2-7; TRBD1 matches 9 bases. The germline V gene has CDR1 SGDLS and CDR2 YYNGEE. With 4 bases clipped from V and 5 bases from J, the junction kept 22 bases outside the gene matches. The CDR3 length is 19 residues. The CDR3 here is CASSPQMGIGTGIGDEQYF. The CDR3, as DNA: TGTGCCAGCAGCCCCCAAATGGGTATCGGGACAGGGATCGGAGACGAGCAGTACTTC.

This clone was detected only once. The chain has TRBV19 and TRBJ2-6; D is undetermined. V gave up 3 bases and J gave up 0 bases, with 6 bases separating them. The CDR3 is made up of 15 amino acids. CDR1 and CDR2 (germline): LNHDA, SQIVND (reference sequence). Written as DNA, the CDR3 is TGTGCCAGTAGTATGGGCGACTCTGGGGCCAACGTCCTGACTTTC. This codes for CASSMGDSGANVLTF.

The V call is TRBV5-1, the J call TRBJ1-1; maybe TRBD1 (5 bases). V was pared by 4 bases and J by 2 bases, with 21 bases between. Germline CDR1 is SGHRS and CDR2 is YFSETQ. This CDR3 has 17 residues. Here the CDR3 DNA reads TGCGCCAGCAGCGATGACGAAAGGGCCAGGGCCAACACTGAAGCTTTCTTT. Translating gives CASSDDERARANTEAFF.

The CDR3 here is CASSLVLISSSYNEQFF. CDR3 coding DNA: TGTGCCAGCAGCTTAGTTTTAATCTCGAGCTCCTACAATGAGCAGTTCTTC. The V call is TRBV7-6, the J call TRBJ2-1; D is unclear. Germline V gene sequence: CDR1 SGHVS, CDR2 FNYEAQ. Trimming left V 1 base short and J 0 bases short, with 13 bases between. The CDR3 runs 17 residues.

This chain's CDR3 is CASRTDQPQHF. The DNA of the CDR3 is TGTGCCAGCAGAACGGATCAGCCCCAGCATTTT. The gene calls are TRBV21-1 and TRBJ1-5. TRBV21-1 is assigned pseudogene status. CDR3 length: 11 amino acids.

The chain uses TRBV9 and TRBJ1-1; 7 bases are a match to TRBD1. V shed 4 bases and J 1 base; nucleotides not matched to a gene: 7. Germline CDR1 is SGDLS and CDR2 is YYNGEE. The CDR3 spans 15 residues. CDR3 coding DNA: TGTGCCAGCAGCCCTCGACAGGGTTGGAACACTGAAGCTTTCTTT. It translates to CASSPRQGWNTEAFF.

The chain combines TRBV19 with TRBJ2-2; 9 bases match TRBD1. Losses at the gene ends were 6 bases for V and 5 bases for J; bases not matched to a gene: 13. CDR1 and CDR2 from the germline V gene are LNHDA and SQIVND (reference sequence). The CDR3 totals 17 residues. The DNA of the CDR3 is TGTGCCAGTAGCGCGCAGATGGACAGGGGCTATACCGGGGAGCTGTTTTTT. Its translation is CASSAQMDRGYTGELFF.

This sequence joins TRBV2 and TRBJ2-7; tentative D call: TRBD2 (5 bases). V was shortened by 6 bases and J by 0 bases, with 6 bases between the two germline ends. Germline CDR1 reads SNHLY; CDR2 reads FYNNEI. There are 12 residues in the CDR3. DNA for the CDR3: TGTGCCAGCAGGGAGGACTCCTACGAGCAGTACTTC. This codes for CASREDSYEQYF.

This CDR3 is CASSLNGQGADNEQFF. CDR3 nucleotide sequence: TGTGCCAGCAGCTTAAACGGACAGGGGGCGGACAATGAGCAGTTCTTC. The chain joins TRBV13 to TRBJ2-1; 11 positions match TRBD1. Germline CDR1 and CDR2: PRHDT and FYEKMQ (reference sequence). The CDR3 runs to 16 residues. After removal of 2 bases from V and 5 bases from J, the junction contained 5 bases not matched to a gene.

The genes are TRBV18 and TRBJ1-1; maybe TRBD1 (5 bases). Germline V gives CDR1 KGHSH, CDR2 LQKENI. The CDR3 has 13 amino acids. Trimming removed 2 bases at V and 6 bases at J, with 10 bases between. The CDR3 DNA reads as TGTGCCAGCTCACCAGAAAGGGGTCCTGAAGCTTTCTTT. Translation: CASSPERGPEAFF. Filled out from reference TRBV18 and TRBJ1-1, the complete variable domain reads NAGVMQNPRHLVRRRGQEARLRCSPMKGHSHVYWYRQLPEEGLKFMVYLQKENIIDESGMPKERFSAEFPKEGPSILRIQQVVRGDSAAYFCASSPERGPEAFFGQGTRLTVV.

The chain employs TRBV7-8 and TRBJ1-1, with 8 nucleotides matching TRBD1. J gave up 1 base and V 4 bases, and 5 bases lay outside the gene matches. The CDR3 has 15 residues. CDR1 SGHVS and CDR2 FQNEAQ come from the germline V gene. CDR3 in DNA: TGTGCCAGCAGCTCCCCGACAGGGGAGAACACTGAAGCTTTCTTT. It specifies CASSSPTGENTEAFF.

This clone was observed many times. The rearrangement links TRBV7-2 to TRBJ1-1, with D possibly matching TRBD1 (6 bases). The CDR3 is 14 residues long. The germline CDR1 and CDR2 sequences are SGHTA and FQGNSA. Deletions cut 5 bases from V and 5 bases from J, with 15 bases between. The CDR3 is CASSVDRWNTEAFF. CDR3 nucleotides: TGTGCCAGCAGCGTGGACAGATGGAATACTGAAGCTTTCTTT.

This rearrangement joins TRBV7-2 to TRBJ2-7, with D maybe TRBD1 (6 bases). CDR1 and CDR2 from the germline V gene are SGHTA and FQGNSA. V was pared by 3 bases and J by 6 bases, with 24 bases between. The CDR3 extends over 17 amino acids. The CDR3 DNA reads as TGTGCCAGCAGCTTGAGTGGCGGCAGGGGCCGGAGAGTCGAGCAGTACTTC. Translated, it gives CASSLSGGRGRRVEQYF.

The CDR3 region is CASSQTSGTGPYEQYF. In DNA, the CDR3 is TGTGCCAGCAGCCAGACCTCCGGGACAGGTCCCTACGAGCAGTACTTC. The chain carries TRBV28 and TRBJ2-7; 8 nucleotides line up with TRBD1. The germline CDR1 and CDR2 sequences are MDHEN and SYDVKM. CDR3 length equals 16 residues. Trimming cost V 6 bases and J 2 bases; bases outside gene matches: 12.

The chain combines TRBV30 with TRBJ2-6; 9 bases align to TRBD1. V shed 3 bases, J shed 0 bases, and the junction held 3 bases outside the gene matches. The germline V gene encodes CDR1 GTSNPN and CDR2 SVGIG (reference sequence). CDR3 length: 16 residues. The CDR3 DNA follows: TGTGCCTGGAGGAGGGACAGGGTCTCTGGGGCCAACGTCCTGACTTTC. Its translation is CAWRRDRVSGANVLTF.

The chain links TRBV10-3 to TRBJ1-1, with D perhaps TRBD1 (6 bases). Germline-derived CDR1 and CDR2 are ENHRY and SYGVKD. The V and J ends lost 6 bases and 0 bases respectively, with 11 bases between them. The CDR3 length is 14 residues. The chain's CDR3 is CAIRSGDMNTEAFF. CDR3 in DNA: TGTGCCATCAGGTCAGGGGACATGAACACTGAAGCTTTCTTT.